A selection of T cell receptor beta chains follows, all from one sample in a study of T cell responses to AZD1222 COVID-19 vaccine. Assay used: immunoSEQ multiplex PCR; TCRdb lists only in-frame clones, some missing. The sample lists approximately 70,000 clones, 70% to 90% occurring once. Sequenced material: peripheral blood, taken 28 days after the second dose of the MenACWY control vaccine. The source is an adult who received the MenACWY meningococcal vaccine as a control. The CDR3 runs from the conserved cysteine through the conserved F or W. A D gene is named only where the DNA matches it firmly. Size is omitted from some rows. Given values are once, few, many or a class for expanded clones.

v_gene	abundance	j_gene	d_gene	CDR3aa	CDR3nt
TRBV7-2	NA	TRBJ2-1	NA	CASSLAGVIYNEQFF	TGTGCCAGCAGCTTAGCGGGAGTAATCTACAATGAGCAGTTCTTC
TRBV7-2	once	TRBJ2-3	NA	CASSLGGRSTDTQYF	TGTGCCAGCAGCTTGGGGGGGCGTAGCACAGATACGCAGTATTTT
TRBV6-5	NA	TRBJ1-6	NA	CASSFAGAPVPLHF	TGTGCCAGCAGCTTTGCCGGGGCGCCCGTGCCCCTCCACTTT
TRBV28	NA	TRBJ2-7	NA	CATQPRGPLYEQYF	TGTGCCACCCAACCAAGGGGTCCTCTCTACGAGCAGTACTTC
TRBV7-6	NA	TRBJ2-7	TRBD2	CASSSYSGRSSYEQYF	TGTGCCAGCAGCTCGTATAGCGGGAGGAGCTCCTACGAGCAGTACTTC
TRBV6-6	NA	TRBJ1-1	TRBD1	CASRAGQGGTEAFF	TGTGCCAGCAGGGCGGGACAGGGGGGCACTGAAGCTTTCTTT
TRBV27	NA	TRBJ1-1	NA	CASSEGVEAFF	TGTGCCAGCTCGGAGGGAGTTGAAGCTTTCTTT
TRBV5-6	NA	TRBJ2-2	TRBD1	CASWDSLNTGELFF	TGTGCCAGCTGGGACAGTCTTAACACCGGGGAGCTGTTTTTT
TRBV28	NA	TRBJ2-3	NA	CASHATDTQYF	TGTGCCAGCCACGCCACAGATACGCAGTATTTT
TRBV18	NA	TRBJ2-5	NA	CASSPVSGPTYQETQYF	TGTGCCAGCTCACCTGTTTCGGGACCGACGTACCAAGAGACCCAGTACTTC
TRBV14	NA	TRBJ2-1	TRBD2	CASSQDDTSGINEQFF	TGTGCCAGCAGCCAAGATGACACTAGCGGGATTAATGAGCAGTTCTTC
TRBV28	NA	TRBJ2-7	TRBD2	CASSLSSQGSTRGAF	TGTGCCAGCAGTTTATCTAGCCAGGGGTCTACGCGGGGGGCCTTC
TRBV19	NA	TRBJ2-1	TRBD2	CASSPGLALYEQFF	TGTGCCAGTAGTCCGGGACTAGCACTCTATGAGCAGTTCTTC
TRBV5-5	NA	TRBJ1-6	NA	CASSLYGEEPLHF	TGTGCCAGCAGCTTGTACGGGGAAGAGCCCCTCCACTTT
TRBV2	few	TRBJ2-2	NA	CASKGSNTGELFF	TGTGCCAGCAAGGGCTCGAACACCGGGGAGCTGTTTTTT
TRBV28	NA	TRBJ2-3	NA	CASRKTSTDTQYF	TGTGCCAGCAGAAAAACTAGCACAGATACGCAGTATTTT
TRBV15	NA	TRBJ2-7	NA	CATSREVADGEQYF	TGTGCCACCAGCAGAGAAGTCGCGGATGGCGAGCAGTACTTC
TRBV27	NA	TRBJ1-2	TRBD1	CASSSPRTGYYGYTF	TGTGCCAGCAGTTCACCCCGGACAGGGTACTATGGCTACACCTTC
TRBV5-4	NA	TRBJ2-3	TRBD1	CASSLSQNRGGTDTQYF	TGTGCCAGCAGCTTAAGTCAGAACAGGGGCGGGACAGATACGCAGTATTTT
TRBV5-1	once	TRBJ2-2	NA	CASSPDRSNTGELFF	TGCGCCAGCAGCCCAGACAGATCGAACACCGGGGAGCTGTTTTTT
TRBV7-8	few	TRBJ1-5	NA	CASSLAGQPQHF	TGTGCCAGCAGCTTAGCGGGCCAGCCCCAGCATTTT
TRBV11-2	few	TRBJ2-7	TRBD2	CASSEGASGIFYEQYF	TGTGCCAGCAGCGAGGGCGCTAGCGGGATATTTTACGAGCAGTACTTC
TRBV7-9	NA	TRBJ1-2	NA	CASSLVEGVDGYTF	TGTGCCAGCAGCTTGGTCGAGGGAGTAGATGGCTACACCTTC
TRBV5-1	NA	TRBJ2-3	TRBD2	CASSPGLAGADTQYF	TGCGCCAGCAGCCCTGGACTAGCGGGAGCAGATACGCAGTATTTT
TRBV10-2	NA	TRBJ2-7	NA	CASSESSGYGYEQYF	TGCGCCAGCAGTGAGTCTTCGGGGTACGGCTACGAGCAGTACTTC
TRBV10-1	few	TRBJ2-5	NA	CASSESIVRPLETQYF	TGCGCCAGCAGTGAGTCGATAGTGCGGCCCCTGGAGACCCAGTACTTC
TRBV5-1	once	TRBJ1-6	NA	CASSPQGPEDSPLHF	TGCGCCAGCAGCCCCCAGGGCCCCGAGGATTCACCCCTCCACTTT
TRBV7-9	NA	TRBJ1-1	NA	CASSSTGTRMNTEAFF	TGTGCCAGCAGCTCAACAGGTACGAGAATGAACACTGAAGCTTTCTTT
TRBV7-2	NA	TRBJ2-2	TRBD1	CASSTPQGALNTGELFF	TGTGCCAGCAGCACTCCCCAGGGGGCCTTGAACACCGGGGAGCTGTTTTTT
TRBV6-5	few	TRBJ2-7	NA	CASSQHGFGQYF	TGTGCCAGCAGTCAACACGGGTTCGGGCAGTACTTC
TRBV7-2	few	TRBJ1-5	NA	CASSLAGRGGPQHF	TGTGCCAGCAGCTTAGCAGGGAGAGGAGGGCCCCAGCATTTT
TRBV7-2	once	TRBJ2-3	TRBD1	CASSLGWGQNTDTQYF	TGTGCCAGCAGCTTAGGGTGGGGACAGAACACAGATACGCAGTATTTT
TRBV6-5	once	TRBJ2-7	NA	CASGRREQYF	TGTGCCAGCGGTAGGCGCGAGCAGTACTTC
TRBV9	few	TRBJ1-6	NA	CASSVMGEDSPLHF	TGTGCCAGCAGCGTAATGGGGGAGGATTCACCCCTCCACTTT
TRBV28	NA	TRBJ1-2	TRBD1	CASSQDRVYGYTF	TGTGCCAGCAGCCAGGACAGGGTTTATGGCTACACCTTC
TRBV28	medium-sized	TRBJ2-7	TRBD2	CASSFVAGVNYEQYF	TGTGCCAGCAGTTTCGTAGCGGGAGTAAACTACGAGCAGTACTTC
TRBV7-2	NA	TRBJ1-1	NA	CASSLGGRGWNTEAFF	TGTGCCAGCAGCTTAGGGGGGAGGGGTTGGAACACTGAAGCTTTCTTT
TRBV11-2	NA	TRBJ2-1	TRBD2	CASSYRLAGEGDNEQFF	TGTGCCAGCAGCTACCGACTAGCGGGAGAGGGGGACAATGAGCAGTTCTTC
TRBV3-1/TRBV3-2	NA	TRBJ1-2	TRBD1	CASSLSGQEQGYTF	TGTGCCAGCAGCCTAAGTGGACAGGAGCAAGGCTACACCTTC
TRBV27	NA	TRBJ2-5	NA	CASSWDLRGTQYF	TGTGCCAGCAGTTGGGACCTGAGAGGGACCCAGTACTTC